The rows below give T cell receptor beta chains drawn from one sample of a study of blood T cell repertoires in COVID-19. Libraries were prepared by immunoSEQ multiplex PCR; TCRdb keeps only in-frame clonotypes and omits some of them. The table has a few hundred thousand clones, roughly nine tenths seen once; the top ten hold approximately 18%. Sequencing used PBMCs or T cells enriched from blood (not recorded which). The receptors were gathered from a woman aged 25 to 39 who had recovered from COVID-19. Both conserved end residues are part of each CDR3. The order of the fields is V gene, J gene, CDR3 protein.

V: TRBV27
J: TRBJ2-7
CDR3: CASSFQGAYEQYF

V: TRBV6-2/TRBV6-3
J: TRBJ2-7
CDR3: CASSYEGVGQFAYEQYF

V: TRBV9
J: TRBJ1-3
CDR3: CASSAPTGGYGNTIYF

V: TRBV5-8
J: TRBJ2-2
CDR3: CASRLAGELFF

V: TRBV13
J: TRBJ1-2
CDR3: CASSLGQGTGGLRGYTF

V: TRBV19
J: TRBJ1-5
CDR3: CASSIESRGPQPQHF

V: TRBV6-2/TRBV6-3
J: TRBJ2-7
CDR3: CASSWSGGPYEQYF

V: TRBV24-1
J: TRBJ1-1
CDR3: CATSDPMNTEAFF

V: TRBV28
J: TRBJ1-1
CDR3: CASTAGANTEAFF

V: TRBV6-2/TRBV6-3
J: TRBJ1-5
CDR3: CASSFTGEQPQHF